The clone carrying this TCR beta chain occurred many times. This sample was included in a study of molecular identifiers for immune sequencing clone quantification. Study context: Replicates involved a five-way split of RNA from around 20,000 or 99,000 naive CD8 cells, with sequencing of four.

After removal of 0 bases from V and 4 bases from J, the junction contained 4 bases not matched to a gene. Germline assignment: CDR1 SQVTM and CDR2 ANQGSEA. CDR3 length: 15 residues. It was from roughly 21,000 to 960,000 sorted cells, with 10%, 30% or 50% RNA, that naive CD8 libraries came. A CD8+CD4-CCR7+CD45RA+ gate was used to sort naive CD8 T cells. Using its own MiXCR run on the PCR reads, TCRdb lists one record per CDR3 protein. The table includes approximately 97,000 distinct CDR3 sequences, 20% to 25% detected once. The chain uses TRBV29-1 and TRBJ2-7; 12 bases match TRBD2. The sequence was collected from a human donor in good health. Some libraries in this study had Jurkat cell RNA spiked in. Sequenced sample: naive CD8+ T cells from blood, with Jurkat cell RNA spiked in. Subset denoted: FACS-sorted CD8+CD4-CCR7+CD45RA+ naive T cells. CDR3 residues: CSVEDIGLAGYEQYF. CDR3 DNA: TGCAGCGTTGAAGATATAGGACTAGCGGGATACGAGCAGTACTTC.